This TCR beta chain was obtained from a study of blood T cell repertoires in COVID-19. On the study more broadly: Spain, Italy and the United States supplied samples that represented acute and convalescent COVID-19. The cDNA or gDNA used as material had been derived from T cells, B-cell-depleted T cells, or PBMCs.

The table came from immunoSEQ multiplex PCR; TCRdb's copy has only in-frame clones and leaves some out. In the table there are around 56,000 clones, roughly 90% of which are singletons. In the case of this clone: The sample carries other DNA sequences with the same CDR3.

Germline CDR1 KGHSH, CDR2 LQKENI. This CDR3 is 13 amino acids long. V was shortened by 2 bases and J by 2 bases, with 6 bases between the two germline ends. Sequenced: peripheral blood. The chain carries TRBV18 and TRBJ1-2; D unresolved. This clonotype was obtained from a human donor in a cohort sampled during active COVID-19. CDR3 in amino acids: CASSPTENYGYTF. As DNA, the CDR3 is TGTGCCAGCTCACCAACAGAGAACTATGGCTACACCTTC.